A single sample gave rise to the 20 T cell receptor beta chains below, sequenced in a study of identical twins. TCRdb re-called the 5' RACE reads with MiXCR, one entry per CDR3 protein. The sample contains some 690,000 distinct CDR3 sequences, around 21% of which appear only once. These data were likewise used in another study, on T cells expressing NK-cell markers.

Source material: PBMCs. The receptors here all came from a woman between 18 and 29 years old in good health.

This clonotype was recorded a few times. The rearrangement links TRBV29-1 to TRBJ2-7; D ambiguous. The V and J ends lost 8 bases and 5 bases respectively, with 13 bases between them. Germline assignment: CDR1 SQVTM and CDR2 ANQGSEA. The CDR3 covers 11 residues. DNA for the CDR3: TGCAGCACCCGACGGCTCCACGAGCAGTACTTC. This encodes CSTRRLHEQYF.

V gene TRBV11-2 combines with J gene TRBJ2-6; no firm D call. CDR1 is SGHAT, CDR2 FQNNGV, per germline. V lost 5 bases and J lost 0, with 11 bases in between. CDR3 size: 16 residues. The CDR3 nucleotides are TGTGCCAGCAGCCGTGGCACCGTCTCTGGGGCCAACGTCCTGACTTTC. Protein sequence: CASSRGTVSGANVLTF.

This clonotype was observed a few times. The V gene is TRBV20-1, the J gene TRBJ2-2; a weak D match, TRBD1 (6 bases). The CDR3 length is 18 residues. The germline V gene has CDR1 DFQATT and CDR2 SNEGSKA (reference sequence). With 0 bases removed from V and 1 base from J, the gap between germline ends came to 18 bases. The CDR3: CSARDIRTGTMNTGELFF. CDR3 DNA sequence: TGCAGTGCTAGAGATATACGAACCGGGACAATGAACACCGGGGAGCTGTTTTTT.

This clonotype was observed a handful of times. The rearrangement uses TRBV27 and TRBJ1-2; no definite D call. Germline CDR1 is MNHEY and CDR2 is SMNVEV (reference sequence). There are 12 residues in the CDR3. V shed 10 bases and J shed 4 bases, with 13 bases lying between them. The CDR3 DNA sequence: TGTGCCACCTCGGACGGGTTCTATGGCTACACCTTC. Amino acids: CATSDGFYGYTF.

V gene TRBV11-2 combines with J gene TRBJ2-3; TRBD2 aligns across 8 bases. V dropped 0 bases and J dropped 5; count of bases not matched to a gene: 7. Germline V CDR1 and CDR2: SGHAT, FQNNGV. There are 16 residues in the CDR3. The CDR3 DNA reads as TGTGCCAGCAGCTTAGAAGTCGGGGGGGGCCAAGATACGCAGTATTTT. Translation gives CASSLEVGGGQDTQYF.

The chain links TRBV5-1 to TRBJ2-3; no firm D call. V was pared by 0 bases and J by 8 bases, with 7 bases between. The CDR3 extends over 12 amino acids. The germline CDR1 and CDR2 sequences are SGHRS and YFSETQ. The CDR3 is CASSLEWPTQYF. The DNA of the CDR3 is TGCGCCAGCAGCTTGGAGTGGCCTACGCAGTATTTT.

Only a few counts were recorded for this clonotype. The chain joins TRBV18 to TRBJ2-5; tentative D call: TRBD2 (5 bases). CDR1 KGHSH and CDR2 LQKENI come from the germline V gene. The CDR3 sequence is 16 residues long. Trimming removed 2 bases at V and 1 base at J, with 14 bases between. For the CDR3, the DNA is TGTGCCAGCTCACCATCCCAGTGGAGGACCCAAGAGACCCAGTACTTC. It is translated as CASSPSQWRTQETQYF. The full variable domain, in which reference TRBV18 and TRBJ2-5 provide the parts outside the CDR3, is NAGVMQNPRHLVRRRGQEARLRCSPMKGHSHVYWYRQLPEEGLKFMVYLQKENIIDESGMPKERFSAEFPKEGPSILRIQQVVRGDSAAYFCASSPSQWRTQETQYFGPGTRLLVL.

V and J are TRBV19 and TRBJ1-2; tentatively, D is TRBD1 (6 bases). V lost 3 bases, J lost 7 bases, and 21 bases lay in between. Germline V CDR1 and CDR2: LNHDA, SQIVND (reference sequence). The CDR3 spans 16 residues. The CDR3 protein is CASSIGPTPGGLGYTF. CDR3 nucleotides: TGTGCCAGTAGTATTGGCCCAACCCCCGGGGGGCTTGGCTACACCTTC.

In this sample, this clonotype turned up a few times. V is TRBV5-6 and J is TRBJ1-5; D is unresolved. V lost 4 bases and J 10 bases, leaving 21 bases between the germline ends. This CDR3 has 15 residues. Germline-derived CDR1 and CDR2 are SGHDT and YYEEEE. CDR3 sequence reads: CASSQNPQTDFPQHF. The CDR3, as DNA: TGTGCCAGCAGCCAAAACCCGCAGACCGACTTCCCCCAGCATTTT.

This clonotype occurred a few times. The chain carries TRBV20-1 and TRBJ2-7, with 9 nucleotides matching TRBD2. CDR1 is DFQATT and CDR2 is SNEGSKA in the germline V gene (reference sequence). V shed 2 bases and J 9 bases; nucleotides not matched to a gene: 14. The CDR3 contains 15 residues. CDR3 sequence reads: CSARPRGGGRALQYF. The CDR3 DNA is TGCAGTGCTAGACCGCGGGGAGGCGGGAGGGCCTTGCAGTACTTC.

This clonotype appeared many times. The V and J genes are TRBV10-3 and TRBJ1-4; D is unclear. Trimming removed 6 bases from V and 0 bases from J, with 14 bases in between. CDR3 length equals 16 residues. Germline V gene sequence: CDR1 ENHRY, CDR2 SYGVKD. CDR3 bases: TGTGCCATCAGCCCAGGACGGGTTGCAACTAATGAAAAACTGTTTTTT. Translation: CAISPGRVATNEKLFF.

This clonotype appeared a few times. V gene TRBV20-1 combines with J gene TRBJ1-2; 7 bases fit TRBD1. This CDR3 region has 16 residues. V gave up 0 bases and J gave up 5 bases; unmatched junction bases: 12. The germline V gene encodes CDR1 DFQATT and CDR2 SNEGSKA (reference sequence). The CDR3 DNA is TGCAGTGCTAGAGACCGTAGGAGGGGGCGCCGTTATGGCTACACCTTC. It specifies CSARDRRRGRRYGYTF.

The chain combines TRBV10-3 with TRBJ2-7, with 9 nucleotides matching TRBD2. This CDR3 spans 19 amino acids. Germline V lookup: CDR1 ENHRY, CDR2 SYGVKD. Trimming cost V 6 bases and J 0 bases; bases outside gene matches: 18. CDR3 nucleotide sequence: TGTGCCATCAGCCTACCCCCGGGACTAGCTCCTCTGGGCTCCTACGAGCAGTACTTC. Encoded protein: CAISLPPGLAPLGSYEQYF.

The rearrangement joins TRBV20-1 to TRBJ2-1; 9 nucleotides match TRBD2. Germline CDR1 and CDR2: DFQATT and SNEGSKA (reference sequence). The V segment lost 0 bases and the J segment 9 bases; nucleotides outside the gene matches: 3. The CDR3 is 13 residues long. CDR3 bases: TGCAGTGCTAGAGATGCGGGGGGGATTGAGCAGTTCTTC. It encodes CSARDAGGIEQFF.

This chain uses TRBV30 with TRBJ1-1; maybe TRBD1 (5 bases). Per the germline V gene, CDR1 is GTSNPN and CDR2 is SVGIG (reference sequence). The CDR3 covers 13 residues. V was clipped by 7 bases and J by 1 base, with 13 bases between them. Written as DNA, the CDR3 is TGTGCCTCAGGCATGGGGGGGAACACTGAAGCTTTCTTT. It specifies CASGMGGNTEAFF.

This clonotype has a handful of counts. The chain recombines TRBV20-1 with TRBJ2-3; TRBD2 aligns across 8 bases. The CDR3 has 16 amino acids. V shed 0 bases and J 5 bases; nucleotides not matched to a gene: 10. Germline loops: CDR1 DFQATT, CDR2 SNEGSKA (reference sequence). CDR3: CSARDDTGGPRDTQYF. The CDR3 DNA sequence: TGCAGTGCTAGAGATGATACGGGAGGGCCAAGAGATACGCAGTATTTT.

Many counts were recorded for this clonotype. The chain joins TRBV7-8 to TRBJ2-5; 11 bases align to TRBD2. Germline loops: CDR1 SGHVS, CDR2 FQNEAQ. The trim removed 0 bases at V and 5 bases at J, leaving 8 bases unmatched. The CDR3 length is 17 residues. CDR3 loop: CASSLASSSGGTETQYF. CDR3 DNA sequence: TGTGCCAGCAGCTTAGCGAGCTCTAGCGGGGGGACGGAGACCCAGTACTTC.

V is TRBV5-1 and J is TRBJ1-5; D is undetermined. The V end was cut by 4 bases, the J end by 7 bases, with 12 bases between. CDR1 and CDR2 from the germline V gene are SGHRS and YFSETQ. The CDR3 totals 13 residues. The CDR3 loop is CASSKEPGQPQHF. The CDR3 coding sequence is TGCGCCAGCAGCAAGGAGCCAGGACAGCCCCAGCATTTT.

The V call is TRBV11-2, the J call TRBJ2-5, with D perhaps TRBD2 (5 bases). Per the germline V gene, CDR1 is SGHAT and CDR2 is FQNNGV. This CDR3 is built from 15 residues. The germline V and J ends were trimmed by 3 bases and 2 bases, with 13 bases remaining between them. Here the CDR3 DNA reads TGTGCCAGCAGCTTTGCAGCGGCCCCACAAGAGACCCAGTACTTC. Its translation: CASSFAAAPQETQYF. Together with reference TRBV11-2 and TRBJ2-5, the CDR3 gives the full variable domain: EAGVAQSPRYKIIEKRQSVAFWCNPISGHATLYWYQQILGQGPKLLIQFQNNGVVDDSQLPKDRFSAERLKGVDSTLKIQPAKLEDSAVYLCASSFAAAPQETQYFGPGTRLLVL.

This clonotype was detected a few times. The chain has TRBV20-1 and TRBJ1-1; maybe TRBD1 (6 bases). CDR3 length: 14 residues. V dropped 3 bases and J dropped 3 bases, with 14 bases sitting between them. CDR1 and CDR2 (germline): DFQATT, SNEGSKA (reference sequence). The CDR3: CSARAQRGYTEAFF. CDR3 DNA: TGCAGTGCTAGGGCCCAGAGGGGGTACACTGAAGCTTTCTTT.